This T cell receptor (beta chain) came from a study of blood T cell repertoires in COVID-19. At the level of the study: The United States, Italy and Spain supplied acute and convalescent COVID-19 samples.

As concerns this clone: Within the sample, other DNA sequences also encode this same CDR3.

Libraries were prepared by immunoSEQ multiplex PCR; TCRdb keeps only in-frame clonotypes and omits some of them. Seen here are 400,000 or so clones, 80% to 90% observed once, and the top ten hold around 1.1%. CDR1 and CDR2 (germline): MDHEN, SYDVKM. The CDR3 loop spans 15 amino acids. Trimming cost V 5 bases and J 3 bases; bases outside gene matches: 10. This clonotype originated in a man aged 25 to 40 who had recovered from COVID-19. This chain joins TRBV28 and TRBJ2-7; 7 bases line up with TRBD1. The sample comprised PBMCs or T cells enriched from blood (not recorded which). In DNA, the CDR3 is TGTGCCAGCAGTCTTCCCGGGCAGGGGGACTACGAGCAGTACTTC. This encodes CASSLPGQGDYEQYF.